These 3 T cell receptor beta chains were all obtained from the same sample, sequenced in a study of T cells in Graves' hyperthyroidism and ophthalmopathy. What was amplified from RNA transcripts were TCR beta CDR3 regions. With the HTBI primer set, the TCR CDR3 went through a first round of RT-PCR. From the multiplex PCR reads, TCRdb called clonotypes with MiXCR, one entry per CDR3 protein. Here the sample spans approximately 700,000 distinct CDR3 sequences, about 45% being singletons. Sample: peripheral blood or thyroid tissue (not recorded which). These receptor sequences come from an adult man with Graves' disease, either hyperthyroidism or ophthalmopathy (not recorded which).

DNA of the CDR3: TGTGCCAGCGAACCGGGACAGGGGAACACTGAAGCTTTCTTT. It translates to CASEPGQGNTEAFF. The J gene is TRBJ1-1, the V gene TRBV2, with TRBD1 matching over 9 bases. Germline V gives CDR1 SNHLY, CDR2 FYNNEI. The CDR3 consists of 14 residues. J gave up 1 base and V 8 bases, and 5 bases lay outside the gene matches.

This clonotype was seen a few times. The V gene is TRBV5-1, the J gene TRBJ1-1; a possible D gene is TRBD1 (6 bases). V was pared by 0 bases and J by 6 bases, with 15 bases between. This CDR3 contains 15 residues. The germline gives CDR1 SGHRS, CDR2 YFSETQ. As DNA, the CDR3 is TGCGCCAGCAGCTTGGACAGGGTGGGAACAGCTGAAGCTTTCTTT. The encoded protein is CASSLDRVGTAEAFF.

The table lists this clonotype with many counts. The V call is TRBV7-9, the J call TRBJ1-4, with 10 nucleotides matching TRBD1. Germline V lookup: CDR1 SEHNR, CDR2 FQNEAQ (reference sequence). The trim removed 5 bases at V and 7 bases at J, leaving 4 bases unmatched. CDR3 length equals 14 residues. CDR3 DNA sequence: TGTGCCAGCAGCGGCGGGACAGGGGTTGAAAAACTGTTTTTT. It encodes CASSGGTGVEKLFF.